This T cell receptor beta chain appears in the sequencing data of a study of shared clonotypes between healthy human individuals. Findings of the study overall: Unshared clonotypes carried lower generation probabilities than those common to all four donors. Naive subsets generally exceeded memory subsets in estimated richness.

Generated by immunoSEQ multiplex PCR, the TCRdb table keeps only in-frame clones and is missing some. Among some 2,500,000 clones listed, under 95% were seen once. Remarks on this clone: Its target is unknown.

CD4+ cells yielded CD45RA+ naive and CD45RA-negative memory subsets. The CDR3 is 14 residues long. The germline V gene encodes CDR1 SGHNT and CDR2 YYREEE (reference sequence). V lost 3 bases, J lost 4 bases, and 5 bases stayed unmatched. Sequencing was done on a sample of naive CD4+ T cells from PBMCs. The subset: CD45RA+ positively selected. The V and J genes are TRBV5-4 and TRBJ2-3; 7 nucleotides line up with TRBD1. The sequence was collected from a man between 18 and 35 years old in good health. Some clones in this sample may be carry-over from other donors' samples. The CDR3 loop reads CASSSYRGADTQYF. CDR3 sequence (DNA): TGTGCCAGCAGCTCGTACAGGGGCGCAGATACGCAGTATTTT.